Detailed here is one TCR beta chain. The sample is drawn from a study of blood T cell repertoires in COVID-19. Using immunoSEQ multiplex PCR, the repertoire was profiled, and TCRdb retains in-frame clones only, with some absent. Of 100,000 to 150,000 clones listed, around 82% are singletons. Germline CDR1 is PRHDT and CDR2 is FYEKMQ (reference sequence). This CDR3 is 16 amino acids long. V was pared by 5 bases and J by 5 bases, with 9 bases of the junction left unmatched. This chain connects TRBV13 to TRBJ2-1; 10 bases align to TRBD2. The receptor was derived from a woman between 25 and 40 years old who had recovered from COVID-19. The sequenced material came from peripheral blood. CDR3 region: CASSPPGLAHNNEQFF. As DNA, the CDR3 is TGTGCCAGCAGCCCACCGGGACTAGCGCATAACAATGAGCAGTTCTTC.